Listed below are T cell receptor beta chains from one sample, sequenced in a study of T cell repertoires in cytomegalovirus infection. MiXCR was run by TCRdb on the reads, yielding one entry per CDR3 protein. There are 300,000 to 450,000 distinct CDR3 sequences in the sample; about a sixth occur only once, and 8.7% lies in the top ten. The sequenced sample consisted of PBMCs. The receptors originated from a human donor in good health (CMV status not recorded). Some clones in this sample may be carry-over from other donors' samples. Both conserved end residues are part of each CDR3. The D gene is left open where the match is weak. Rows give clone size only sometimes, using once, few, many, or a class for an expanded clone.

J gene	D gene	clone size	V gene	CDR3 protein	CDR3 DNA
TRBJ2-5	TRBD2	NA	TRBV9	CASSAKAGGPGETQYF	TGTGCCAGCAGCGCCAAAGCGGGAGGGCCTGGGGAGACCCAGTACTTC
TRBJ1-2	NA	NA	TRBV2	CATEISRVGFYGYTF	TGTGCCACCGAAATTTCCAGGGTCGGGTTCTATGGCTACACCTTC
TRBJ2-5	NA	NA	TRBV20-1	CSASIGRGAETQYF	TGCAGTGCTAGCATCGGCAGGGGGGCAGAGACCCAGTACTTC
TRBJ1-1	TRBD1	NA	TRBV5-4	CASSLDREVTEAFF	TGTGCCAGCAGCTTAGACAGGGAGGTCACTGAAGCTTTCTTT
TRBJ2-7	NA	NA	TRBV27	CASPKGTSSYEQYF	TGTGCCAGCCCCAAGGGGACCAGCTCCTACGAGCAGTACTTC
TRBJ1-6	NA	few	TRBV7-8	CASSSRTASSYNSPLHF	TGTGCCAGCAGCTCTCGGACCGCAAGCTCCTATAATTCACCCCTCCACTTT
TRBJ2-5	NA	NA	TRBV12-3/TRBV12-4	CASSGFASPQETQYF	TGTGCCAGCAGTGGCTTTGCCTCTCCCCAAGAGACCCAGTACTTC
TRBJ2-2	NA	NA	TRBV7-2	CASSLGGNSGELFF	TGTGCCAGCAGCTTAGGGGGGAATTCCGGGGAGCTGTTTTTT
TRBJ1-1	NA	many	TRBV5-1	CASSLGGGSTEAFF	TGCGCCAGCAGCCTGGGCGGTGGGTCCACTGAAGCTTTCTTT
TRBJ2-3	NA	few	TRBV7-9	CASSLLVREADTQYF	TGTGCCAGCAGCTTACTAGTCAGGGAGGCAGATACGCAGTATTTT
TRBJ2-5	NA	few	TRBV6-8	CASSYAGPQETQYF	TGTGCCAGCAGTTATGCGGGGCCACAAGAGACCCAGTACTTC
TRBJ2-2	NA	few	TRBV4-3	CASSYRGSAGELFF	TGCGCCAGCAGCTATAGGGGGTCGGCCGGGGAGCTGTTTTTT
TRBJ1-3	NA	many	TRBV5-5	CASSLDGDSGNTIYF	TGTGCCAGCAGCTTGGATGGGGACTCTGGAAACACCATATATTTT
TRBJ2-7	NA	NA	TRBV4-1	CASSQRLNYEQYF	TGCGCCAGCAGCCAACGACTTAACTACGAGCAGTACTTC
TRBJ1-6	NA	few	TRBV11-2	CASSLGGGRNSPLHF	TGTGCCAGCAGCTTAGGGGGTGGCAGAAATTCACCCCTCCACTTT
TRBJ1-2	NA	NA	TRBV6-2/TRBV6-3	CASSYDSPSRYTF	TGTGCCAGCAGTTATGACTCACCTAGTCGCTACACCTTC
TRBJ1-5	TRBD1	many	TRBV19	CASDRGGYSNQPQHF	TGTGCCAGCGACAGGGGCGGCTATAGCAATCAGCCCCAGCATTTT
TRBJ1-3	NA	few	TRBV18	CASSPSPASGAPGNTIYF	TGTGCCAGCTCACCCTCACCGGCTTCCGGGGCGCCTGGAAACACCATATATTTT
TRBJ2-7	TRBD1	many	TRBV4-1	CASSQGQGRGEQYF	TGCGCCAGCAGCCAAGGACAGGGGAGAGGCGAGCAGTACTTC
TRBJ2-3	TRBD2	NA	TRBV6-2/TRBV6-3	CASSRPSGKADTQYF	TGTGCCAGCAGTCGACCTAGCGGGAAGGCAGATACGCAGTATTTT
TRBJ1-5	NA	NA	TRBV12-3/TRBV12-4	CASSLLQSNQPQHF	TGTGCCAGCAGTCTATTGCAGAGCAATCAGCCCCAGCATTTT
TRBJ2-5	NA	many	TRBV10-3	CAISGNQETQYF	TGTGCCATCAGTGGAAACCAAGAGACCCAGTACTTC
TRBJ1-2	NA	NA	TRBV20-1	CSASGGQIFGYTF	TGCAGTGCTAGTGGGGGGCAGATTTTTGGCTACACCTTC
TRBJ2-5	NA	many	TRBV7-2	CASSPDLIQETQYF	TGTGCCAGCAGCCCTGACTTGATTCAAGAGACCCAGTACTTC
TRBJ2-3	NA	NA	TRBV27	CASCQTRTAMIAQYF	TGTGCCAGCTGCCAGACCCGGACGGCAATGATTGCGCAGTATTTT
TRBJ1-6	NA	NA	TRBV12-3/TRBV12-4	CASSPEGGYNSPLHF	TGTGCCAGCAGTCCCGAAGGGGGTTATAATTCACCCCTCCACTTT
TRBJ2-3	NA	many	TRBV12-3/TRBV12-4	CASTLGDTQYF	TGTGCCAGCACCCTGGGGGATACGCAGTATTTT
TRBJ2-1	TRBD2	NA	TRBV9	CASSTSGNVNEQFF	TGTGCCAGCAGTACTAGCGGGAACGTCAATGAGCAGTTCTTC
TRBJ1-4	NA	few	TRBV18	CASSPAVFEKLFF	TGTGCCAGCTCACCGGCAGTGTTTGAAAAACTGTTTTTT
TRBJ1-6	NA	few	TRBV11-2	CASSRGPVGNSPLHF	TGTGCCAGCAGCCGCGGGCCAGTAGGGAATTCACCCCTCCACTTT
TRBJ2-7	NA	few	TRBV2	CASRVGAAGEQYF	TGTGCCAGCAGGGTGGGAGCCGCCGGTGAGCAGTACTTC
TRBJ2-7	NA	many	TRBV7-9	CASSPWGGALGDEQYF	TGTGCCAGCAGCCCCTGGGGCGGGGCCCTGGGGGACGAGCAGTACTTC
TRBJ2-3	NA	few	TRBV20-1	CSAREAVGGPHTQYF	TGCAGTGCTAGAGAGGCAGTAGGGGGTCCTCATACGCAGTATTTT
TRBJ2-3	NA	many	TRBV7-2	CASSLASGSYTQYF	TGTGCCAGCAGCTTAGCTTCTGGTAGCTACACGCAGTATTTT
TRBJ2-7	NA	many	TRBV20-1	CSARNFGTYEQYF	TGCAGTGCTAGAAATTTCGGAACATACGAGCAGTACTTC
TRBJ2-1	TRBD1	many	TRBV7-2	CASSSDRGSYNEQFF	TGTGCCAGCAGTTCCGACAGGGGCTCCTACAATGAGCAGTTCTTC
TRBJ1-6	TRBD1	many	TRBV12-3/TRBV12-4	CASSLTGQGNSPLHF	TGTGCCAGCAGTTTAACGGGACAGGGGAATTCACCCCTCCACTTT
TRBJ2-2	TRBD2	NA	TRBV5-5	CASSSGGGPDTGELFF	TGTGCCAGCAGCTCGGGGGGGGGGCCAGACACCGGGGAGCTGTTTTTT
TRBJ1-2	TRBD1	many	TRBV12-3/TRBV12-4	CASRSQGADYGYTF	TGTGCCAGCAGGTCACAGGGGGCGGACTATGGCTACACCTTC
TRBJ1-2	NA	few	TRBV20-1	CSASHFDNYGYTF	TGCAGTGCTAGCCACTTCGATAACTATGGCTACACCTTC
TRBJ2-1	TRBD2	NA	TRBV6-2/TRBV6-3	CASSSITGLAGDLNSYNEQFF	TGTGCCAGCAGTTCCATCACAGGACTAGCGGGAGATTTAAACTCCTACAATGAGCAGTTCTTC
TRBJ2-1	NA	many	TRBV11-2	CASSLEPGQHNEQFF	TGTGCCAGCAGCTTAGAACCCGGACAGCACAATGAGCAGTTCTTC
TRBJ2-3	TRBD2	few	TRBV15	CATSRDFGAGVGTDTQYF	TGTGCCACCAGCAGAGACTTTGGAGCGGGAGTAGGCACAGATACGCAGTATTTT
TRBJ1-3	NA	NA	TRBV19	CASTPGGGNSGNTIYF	TGTGCCAGTACCCCAGGAGGGGGTAACTCTGGAAACACCATATATTTT